This section outlines one T cell receptor (beta chain) sequence together with its context. Its cognate antigen has yet to be identified. Nothing much larger sits one base from this clone, and base qualities are not available. This entry belongs to a study of T-cell memory formation after mild COVID-19 (dated by TCRdb to the early 2020s). General notes on the study: TCR sequence clusters from the two donors were largely donor specific. Two young, previously healthy adult volunteers, one female and one male, were included in the cohort. T-cell clones expanding and contracting after mild COVID-19 in two donors were tracked by longitudinal TCRalpha and TCRbeta repertoire sequencing. Beyond this particular receptor, the publication reports: Some responding clones were detected in pre-infection memory, suggesting pre-existing cross-reactive memory T cells joined the SARS-CoV-2 response. Only a couple of mild cases were covered by the study, and larger cohorts that include severe cases with pre-infection samples were considered necessary. Contracting CD4+ clones were located mainly in the CM and EM memory subsets, whereas CD8+ clones were found to be enriched in EMRA. SARS-CoV-2 specificity was not confirmed for the second-wave clones peaking on day 37. Clones contracting from day 15 to 85 had balanced CD4/CD8 phenotypes, while a second wave expanding from day 15 to 37 was biased towards CD4+.

Ficoll-Paque density gradient centrifugation was the method used to isolate PBMCs. Sequenced on an Illumina NovaSeq 6000. cDNA libraries for TCRalpha and TCRbeta were prepared by 5'RACE using constant-segment primers, with sample barcodes and unique molecular identifiers added. Trizol reagent was used to extract RNA from every sample. Amplification of the libraries took two PCR steps, and the second step added a second sample barcode plus Illumina TruSeq adapters. Sequencing of libraries was performed on an Illumina NovaSeq with 2 x 150 bp paired-end reads. In the original analysis: Reads were demultiplexed and collapsed into UMI-guided consensus sequences with migec v1.2.7. With mixcr v2.1.11, UMI consensuses were aligned to TRA and TRB V and J templates and assembled into clonotypes. Expanded or contracted clonotypes were those called significant by both edgeR and NoisET, with noise models trained on biological replicates. For edgeR calls, the cutoffs were a false discovery rate-adjusted p below 0.01 and a log2 fold-change threshold of 1. As an exploratory analysis of dynamics, max-normalized trajectories of the 1000 most abundant clonotypes were examined with PCA combined with hierarchical clustering. Each responding clone was given a CD4 or CD8 phenotype based on the CD4+ and CD8+ repertoires, which had been sequenced separately. TCRdb applied fastp at Q25 and MiXCR to the public reads, then kept only in-frame beta chains. Entries are consolidated by CDR3 protein sequence, retaining the most common genes and DNA. TCRdb, rather than the study authors, made the V and J calls. Within this sample are hundreds of thousands of distinct CDR3 sequences, with 24% of them counted one time only. The top ten hold roughly 9.7% of the sample.

CDR3 length: 15 amino acids, cysteine to phenylalanine. Of all the DNA, just the CDR3 is kept, 45 bases in frame from base 1. Clipping removes 2 bases from V and 6 bases from J, with 4 as the unmatched junction base count. Taken from the germline V gene, the CDR1 and CDR2 loops are KGHSH and LQKENI. The V and J genes are TRBV18 and TRBJ1-5; 10 bases in the junction line up with TRBD1. Material: PBMCs or a T cell subset sorted from them (not recorded which). The sequence came from an adult woman who had mild COVID-19 (a few samples of this study predate the infection). The sample titles of this study are shuffled in the database, so cell type and time point are left out; the donor was told from shared clones. The CDR3 corresponds to CASSPGTGDGQPQHF. The DNA sequence reads TGTGCCAGCTCACCAGGGACAGGGGACGGTCAGCCCCAGCATTTT.